Detailed here is one T cell receptor beta chain. No antigen is known for it. This specimen belongs to a study of CXCR3-negative and CXCR3-positive naive CD8 T cells. Whole-study findings and limits: More hydrophobic TRB CDR3s were found in CXCR3-positive naive cells than in CXCR3-negative naive cells. The study found CXCR3 expression partially decreased after cryopreservation and ran most assays on fresh PBMCs. Similar TRBV-TRBJ gene usage was seen in naive CXCR3-negative and CXCR3-positive cells, but not in memory cells.

Researchers sorted approximately 290,000 cells of each CD8+ T cell subset in triplicate. Each TRB cDNA library was prepared by 5' RACE (with UMI labels). TCRdb derives one entry per CDR3 protein from the 5' RACE reads, leaving out DNA. This sample's clone table lists tens of thousands of distinct CDR3 sequences. The CDR3 extends over 15 amino acids. The germline V gene encodes CDR1 MGHRA and CDR2 YSYEKL. This clonotype originated in a human donor in good health. Some clones in this sample may be carry-over from other donors' samples. Sequenced material: naive CXCR3+ CD8+ T cells from blood. Subset here: CD45RO-CCR7+CD27+CD95- naive CD8+ T cells expressing CXCR3 (TNR3+). This chain joins TRBV4-1 and TRBJ1-2. The CDR3: CASSQDGKLNYGYTF.